This T cell receptor beta chain was recovered during a study of shared clonotypes between healthy human individuals. Whole-study context: Three CD4 naive, three CD4 memory, two CD8 naive and one CD8 memory plate were used per donor. Study outcomes and limitations: It was the few donors that limited the genetic and exposure-history diversity represented.

Sorted-subset replicate PCR reactions were performed with about 210 ng DNA, corresponding to roughly 27,000 T cell genomes. Produced via immunoSEQ multiplex PCR; TCRdb's table is partial and in-frame only. The repertoire holds approximately 98,000 clones, with around 68% as singletons. V trimming: 2 bases; J trimming: 6 bases; junction bases outside the gene matches: 20. This CDR3 is built from 19 residues. The V gene's germline CDR1 is SGHDT and CDR2 YYEEEE. On this clone: Antigen specificity is unknown.

The V gene is TRBV5-6, the J gene TRBJ2-7; 10 bases line up with TRBD1. The sample was memory CD8+ T cells sorted from blood. This sample's subset: CD45RO+ cells pooled with CCR7-negative TemRA cells. The receptor was isolated from a woman younger than 45 in good health. The CDR3: CASSLRGQGTRTSLREQYF. The CDR3 nucleotides are TGTGCCAGCAGCTTACGGGGACAGGGGACCCGGACTAGCCTTCGCGAGCAGTACTTC.